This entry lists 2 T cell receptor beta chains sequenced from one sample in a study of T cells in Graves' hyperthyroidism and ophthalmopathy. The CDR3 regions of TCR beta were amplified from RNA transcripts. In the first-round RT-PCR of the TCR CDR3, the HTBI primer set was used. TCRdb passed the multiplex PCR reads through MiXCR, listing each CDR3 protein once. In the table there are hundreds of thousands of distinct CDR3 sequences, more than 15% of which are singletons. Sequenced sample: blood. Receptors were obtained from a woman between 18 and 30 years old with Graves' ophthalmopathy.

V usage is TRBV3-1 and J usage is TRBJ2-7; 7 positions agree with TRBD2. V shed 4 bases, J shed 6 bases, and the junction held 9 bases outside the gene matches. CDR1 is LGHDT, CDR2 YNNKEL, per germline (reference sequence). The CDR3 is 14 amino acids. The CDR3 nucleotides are TGTGCCAGCAGCCTTAAGTGGGAGGGATCCGAGCAGTACTTC. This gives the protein CASSLKWEGSEQYF.

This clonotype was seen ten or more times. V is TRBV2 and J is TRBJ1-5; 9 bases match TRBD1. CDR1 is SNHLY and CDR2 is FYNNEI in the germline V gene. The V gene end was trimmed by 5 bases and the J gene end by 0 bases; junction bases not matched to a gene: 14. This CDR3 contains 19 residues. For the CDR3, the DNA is TGTGCCAGCAGTATTCGACAGGGGGACTCATTGTATAGCAATCAGCCCCAGCATTTT. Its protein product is CASSIRQGDSLYSNQPQHF.